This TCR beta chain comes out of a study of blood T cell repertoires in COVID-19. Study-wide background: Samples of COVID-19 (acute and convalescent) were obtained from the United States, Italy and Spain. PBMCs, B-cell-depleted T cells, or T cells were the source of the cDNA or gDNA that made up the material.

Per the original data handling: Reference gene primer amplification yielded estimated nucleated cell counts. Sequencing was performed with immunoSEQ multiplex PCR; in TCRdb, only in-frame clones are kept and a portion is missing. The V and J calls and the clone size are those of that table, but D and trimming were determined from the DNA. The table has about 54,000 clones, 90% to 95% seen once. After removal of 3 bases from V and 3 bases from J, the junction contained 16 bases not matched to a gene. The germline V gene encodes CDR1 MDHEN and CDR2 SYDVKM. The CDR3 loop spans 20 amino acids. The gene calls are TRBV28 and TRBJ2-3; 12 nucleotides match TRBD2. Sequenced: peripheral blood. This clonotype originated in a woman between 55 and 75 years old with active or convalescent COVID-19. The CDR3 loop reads CASSLLVVATSGRKTDTQYF. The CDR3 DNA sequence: TGTGCCAGCAGTTTGCTTGTGGTAGCGACTAGCGGGAGAAAGACAGATACGCAGTATTTT.